This TCR beta chain derives from a study of radiation and T cells in renal cell carcinoma. As for this clone: Its antigen is undetermined. Within the sample, other DNA sequences also encode this same CDR3.

Specified time point: blood 4 weeks post-SBRT, at nephrectomy. The treatment: 15 Gy SBRT to primary tumor, nephrectomy 4 weeks later. Clear cell pathology was present in this patient's renal cell carcinoma. Generated by immunoSEQ multiplex PCR, the TCRdb table keeps only in-frame clones and is missing some. The sample has some 30,000 clones, 81% seen once. Overall study findings and caveats: Without pretreatment biopsies, baseline tumor clonotype presence was undetermined.

Trimming stripped 4 bases from V and 0 bases from J, with 14 bases between. The length of the CDR3 is 15 residues. Germline CDR1 reads SGHDT; CDR2 reads YYEEEE. The material sequenced was blood, taken from a patient whose treatment included radiotherapy and nephrectomy. The source is a man aged 55 to 70 with renal cell carcinoma. The V call is TRBV5-6, the J call TRBJ2-7, with D hard to call. CDR3 region: CASSPLEGFSYEQYF. Here the CDR3 DNA reads TGTGCCAGCAGCCCCCTAGAAGGGTTCTCCTACGAGCAGTACTTC.